The 24 T cell receptor beta chains in this list originate from one sample, sequenced in a study of blood T cell repertoires in COVID-19. TCRdb's copy holds only in-frame clones and misses some; the assay was immunoSEQ multiplex PCR. The table lists fewer than 250,000 clones, less than 90% of them singletons. The material sequenced was PBMCs or T cells enriched from blood (not recorded which). Receptor source: a woman under 40 who had been exposed to COVID-19.

Note on this clone: The sample carries other DNA sequences with the same CDR3. V is TRBV7-2 and J is TRBJ2-7, with D perhaps matching TRBD1 (5 bases). V lost 3 bases to trimming and J lost 3 bases, with 9 bases between them. CDR1 SGHTA and CDR2 FQGNSA come from the germline V gene. The CDR3 totals 13 residues. CDR3 nucleotides: TGTGCCAGCAGCTTGGGTAGGGGCTACGAGCAGTACTTC. Translating it yields CASSLGRGYEQYF.

The chain combines TRBV12-3 or TRBV12-4 with TRBJ1-4; TRBD1 might be the D (5 bases). The CDR3 has 13 amino acids. The V end lost 6 bases, the J end lost 3 bases, and 8 bases lay between the germline ends. The CDR3 protein is CASSLQANEKLFF. For the CDR3, the DNA is TGTGCCAGCAGCTTACAGGCTAATGAAAAACTGTTTTTT.

The CDR3 sequence is CASARRDREDNEQFF. In nucleotides, the CDR3 is TGTGCCAGCGCCAGGAGGGACAGGGAGGACAATGAGCAGTTCTTC. This rearrangement joins TRBV6-5 to TRBJ2-1, with 9 bases fitting TRBD1. Germline V lookup: CDR1 MNHEY, CDR2 SVGAGI. This CDR3 has 15 amino acids. Trimming at V came to 8 bases and at J to 5 bases, leaving 10 bases not matched to a gene.

The chain is built from TRBV19 and TRBJ1-2; tentatively, D is TRBD1 (6 bases). CDR3 length: 13 amino acids. The V and J ends lost 4 bases and 4 bases respectively, with 10 bases between them. Germline V gives CDR1 LNHDA, CDR2 SQIVND (reference sequence). The CDR3 loop is CASSKGDFYGYTF. CDR3 in DNA: TGTGCCAGTAGTAAGGGGGATTTCTATGGCTACACCTTC.

The J gene is TRBJ2-4, the V gene TRBV28, with 7 bases matching TRBD1. The V segment lost 8 bases and the J segment 6 bases; nucleotides outside the gene matches: 10. Germline CDR1 reads MDHEN; CDR2 reads SYDVKM. This CDR3 region has 14 residues. This CDR3 is CASLPPTGSNIQYF. CDR3 nucleotides: TGTGCCAGCCTTCCTCCGACAGGGTCAAACATTCAGTACTTC.

This chain links TRBV24-1 with TRBJ2-1; 7 nucleotides align to TRBD2. The J segment lost 8 bases and the V segment lost 5 bases, leaving 11 bases of the junction unmatched. The CDR3 runs to 15 residues. The V gene's germline CDR1 is KGHDR and CDR2 SFDVKD. The CDR3: CATSGDPRAGDEQFF. The CDR3, as DNA: TGTGCCACCAGTGGGGACCCAAGGGCGGGAGATGAGCAGTTCTTC.

This clone occurred once. The chain recombines TRBV6-5 with TRBJ1-5, with TRBD1 matching 7 bases. This CDR3 region has 15 residues. V shed 6 bases and J 5 bases; nucleotides not matched to a gene: 10. Germline values: CDR1 MNHEY, CDR2 SVGAGI. The CDR3 DNA sequence: TGTGCCAGCAGCAGTTGGACAGGCCGAGATCAGCCCCAGCATTTT. Amino acid sequence: CASSSWTGRDQPQHF.

CDR3 in amino acids: CASSLGPDFAYGYTF. DNA for the CDR3: TGTGCCAGCAGCTTGGGTCCAGATTTCGCCTATGGCTACACCTTC. The chain links TRBV5-5 to TRBJ1-2; unclear D gene. Germline V gene data show CDR1 as SGHKS and CDR2 as YYEKEE (reference sequence). Trimming shortened V by 0 bases and J by 4 bases, and 13 bases separated the two germline ends. The CDR3 loop spans 15 amino acids.

The chain has TRBV18 and TRBJ1-5, with TRBD1 matching 7 bases. Germline CDR1 is KGHSH and CDR2 is LQKENI. The length of the CDR3 is 15 residues. J lost 4 bases, V lost 3 bases, and 6 bases had no gene match. The CDR3 sequence is CASSPRDRPNQPQHF. The CDR3 bases are TGTGCCAGCTCACCCCGGGACAGACCGAATCAGCCCCAGCATTTT. The full variable domain, its missing parts supplied by reference TRBV18 and TRBJ1-5, is NAGVMQNPRHLVRRRGQEARLRCSPMKGHSHVYWYRQLPEEGLKFMVYLQKENIIDESGMPKERFSAEFPKEGPSILRIQQVVRGDSAAYFCASSPRDRPNQPQHFGDGTRLSIL.

The genes are TRBV18 and TRBJ2-7, with TRBD1 identical over 7 bases. The CDR3 consists of 15 residues. The germline V gene has CDR1 KGHSH and CDR2 LQKENI. V dropped 1 base and J dropped 0; count of bases not matched to a gene: 3. The CDR3 DNA follows: TGTGCCAGCTCACCACGTCAGGGGGACTCCTACGAGCAGTACTTC. Its protein is CASSPRQGDSYEQYF.

This chain links TRBV7-9 with TRBJ2-1; 9 nucleotides match TRBD2. CDR1 and CDR2 (germline): SEHNR, FQNEAQ (reference sequence). V was clipped by 1 base and J by 4 bases; unmatched bases: 14. The CDR3 spans 19 residues. The CDR3 reads CASSLDFWGASGVYNEQFF. In DNA form, the CDR3 reads TGTGCCAGCAGCTTAGATTTCTGGGGGGCTAGCGGGGTATACAATGAGCAGTTCTTC.

CDR3 DNA sequence: TGTGCCAGTACGCCCAGACAGGGAAGCACAGATACGCAGTATTTT. Translated, it gives CASTPRQGSTDTQYF. This sequence joins TRBV19 and TRBJ2-3; 7 nucleotides match TRBD1. The CDR3 covers 15 residues. The V segment lost 7 bases and the J segment 0 bases; nucleotides outside the gene matches: 7. CDR1 and CDR2 from the germline V gene are LNHDA and SQIVND (reference sequence).

This clone appeared a single time. The chain carries TRBV11-2 and TRBJ1-3; D is possibly TRBD1 (6 bases). CDR1 SGHAT and CDR2 FQNNGV come from the germline V gene. This CDR3 comprises 12 residues. The germline V and J ends were trimmed by 5 bases and 8 bases, with 10 bases remaining between them. The CDR3 is CASSNGGYTIYF. The DNA for the CDR3 is TGTGCCAGCAGCAATGGGGGCTACACCATATATTTT. The full variable domain, its missing parts supplied by reference TRBV11-2 and TRBJ1-3, is EAGVAQSPRYKIIEKRQSVAFWCNPISGHATLYWYQQILGQGPKLLIQFQNNGVVDDSQLPKDRFSAERLKGVDSTLKIQPAKLEDSAVYLCASSNGGYTIYFGEGSWLTVV.

The rearrangement joins TRBV7-9 to TRBJ2-2, with TRBD2 identical over 11 bases. The junction had 8 bases not matched to a gene; V was cut back by 7 bases and J by 7 bases. This CDR3 comprises 15 residues. CDR1 is SEHNR and CDR2 is FQNEAQ in the germline V gene (reference sequence). CDR3 protein: CASTGLAEEGGELFF. The CDR3 DNA sequence: TGTGCCAGCACGGGACTAGCGGAAGAGGGCGGGGAGCTGTTTTTT.

Comments on this clone: At the DNA level, this CDR3 is encoded by other sequences in the same sample as well. The chain couples TRBV18 to TRBJ2-7; 11 bases match TRBD1. Trimming at V came to 3 bases and at J to 2 bases, leaving 3 bases not matched to a gene. The germline gives CDR1 KGHSH, CDR2 LQKENI. The CDR3 consists of 15 residues. CDR3 loop: CASSPPGQGAYEQYF. The CDR3 DNA reads TGTGCCAGCTCACCTCCGGGACAGGGGGCCTACGAGCAGTACTTC.

This rearrangement joins TRBV5-6 to TRBJ1-1, with TRBD1 as a possible D gene (6 bases). Germline V gives CDR1 SGHDT, CDR2 YYEEEE. V was cut by 4 bases and J by 0 bases, with 13 bases left in between. The CDR3 covers 15 residues. The CDR3: CASSPYDRMNTEAFF. In DNA, the CDR3 is TGTGCCAGCAGCCCCTACGACAGGATGAACACTGAAGCTTTCTTT.

The chain employs TRBV6-6 and TRBJ2-1; D remains ambiguous. This CDR3 has 13 amino acids. V was cut by 7 bases and J by 6 bases, with 13 bases left in between. Germline CDR1 is MNHNY and CDR2 is SVGAGI (reference sequence). CDR3 protein: CASTSTGVNEQFF. DNA for the CDR3: TGTGCCAGCACTTCCACTGGTGTCAATGAGCAGTTCTTC.

CDR3 DNA: TGTGCCAGCAGTACGCTTGGGGCACCGAGCTACGAGCAGTACTTC. It is translated as CASSTLGAPSYEQYF. The genes are TRBV6-2 or TRBV6-3 and TRBJ2-7, with D tentatively TRBD1 (5 bases). Trimming pared 5 bases from V and 3 bases from J, leaving 17 bases between. Germline-derived CDR1 and CDR2 are MNHEY and SVGEGT. The CDR3 is 15 residues long.

The chain employs TRBV29-1 and TRBJ2-5; 7 bases agree with TRBD1. CDR3 length: 14 residues. The germline CDR1 and CDR2 sequences are SQVTM and ANQGSEA. After removal of 5 bases from V and 6 bases from J, the junction contained 12 bases not matched to a gene. CDR3 protein: CSVPHRGTVKTQYF. For the CDR3, the DNA is TGCAGCGTTCCCCACAGGGGAACGGTGAAGACCCAGTACTTC.

V gene TRBV6-5 combines with J gene TRBJ1-2; D remains ambiguous. V was clipped by 7 bases and J by 7 bases, with 13 bases between them. From germline, CDR1 is MNHEY and CDR2 SVGAGI. The CDR3 has 12 amino acids. CDR3 in DNA: TGTGCCAGCACCACCGGGGAGGGTGGCTACACCTTC. Protein: CASTTGEGGYTF.

The chain has TRBV4-1 and TRBJ2-1, with 8 positions matching TRBD2. Trimming cost V 1 base and J 2 bases; bases outside gene matches: 4. Germline-derived CDR1 and CDR2 are MGHRA and YSYEKL. The CDR3 is made up of 16 amino acids. The CDR3 protein is CASSQGVAGTYNEQFF. CDR3 sequence (DNA): TGCGCCAGCAGCCAAGGGGTAGCGGGGACCTACAATGAGCAGTTCTTC.

This rearrangement joins TRBV5-4 to TRBJ1-6; perhaps TRBD1 as D (5 bases). CDR1 is SGHNT and CDR2 is YYREEE in the germline V gene (reference sequence). This CDR3 region has 14 residues. Trimming took 3 bases from V and 3 from J, leaving 7 bases between them. In nucleotides, the CDR3 is TGTGCCAGCAGCTCCAGGGACTATAATTCACCCCTCCACTTT. It yields the protein CASSSRDYNSPLHF.

The table lists this clone with a few counts. The V gene is TRBV27, the J gene TRBJ1-4; TRBD1 matches at 10 bases. V was pared by 5 bases and J by 8 bases, with 11 bases of the junction left unmatched. The CDR3 length is 16 residues. Germline V CDR1 and CDR2: MNHEY, SMNVEV (reference sequence). For the CDR3, the DNA is TGTGCCAGCAGTGCCACGACAGGGGGCATAGGAGAAAAACTGTTTTTT. Translating gives CASSATTGGIGEKLFF.

This clone has a handful of counts. The CDR3 end shows no conserved phenylalanine or tryptophan, and so a read error is likely. The DNA is left out, because the CDR3 cannot be placed on it with certainty; the CDR3 is given as TCRdb lists it. V gene TRBV6-2 or TRBV6-3 combines with J gene TRBJ1-6; TRBD1 reflects the table's D call only, with no check against the DNA. The CDR3 length is 12 residues, termini included. Germline assignment: CDR1 MNHEY and CDR2 SVGEGT. CDR3 amino acids: CASSDGQGKIRT.